The entry that follows covers one TCR beta chain sequence. These data originate in a study of T cells in Graves' hyperthyroidism and ophthalmopathy. Using RNA transcripts as the source, TCR beta CDR3 regions were amplified. A first-round RT-PCR of the TCR CDR3 used the HTBI primer set. TCRdb redid the calling of the multiplex PCR reads with MiXCR, one entry per CDR3 protein. Of about 590,000 distinct CDR3 sequences in the sample, around 14% were seen once. From germline, CDR1 is SGHTA and CDR2 FQGTGA. Deletions cut 1 base from V and 4 bases from J, with 13 bases between. The CDR3 covers 15 residues. This chain links TRBV7-3 with TRBJ1-1, with D possibly matching TRBD1 (5 bases). The TCR was taken from a young woman with Graves' hyperthyroidism. Sample: blood. The DNA for the CDR3 is TGTGCCAGCAGCTTAATCGGCGGGGCTGCCACTGAAGCTTTCTTT. Its translation is CASSLIGGAATEAFF.